This T cell receptor beta chain was obtained from a study of shared clonotypes between healthy human individuals. The DNA input per sorted-subset replicate PCR was around 200 ng, corresponding to 32,000 or so T cell genomes. Here immunoSEQ multiplex PCR was the method, and the copy in TCRdb shows in-frame clones only, minus some. The sample records roughly 1,500,000 clones, around 98% being singletons. Regarding this clone: No antigen is known for it. At the DNA level, this CDR3 is encoded by other sequences in the same sample as well.

The donor population consisted of healthy HIV-negative adults with no recent acute infections or vaccinations. Investigators divided CD4+ cells into CD45RA+ naive and CD45RA-negative memory subsets. General study results and limits: How much donors shared clonotypes was expected to be affected by sequencing depth.

The CDR3 length is 13 residues. Between the trimmed V and J ends, which lost 2 bases and 5 bases, there was a span of 9 bases. Germline lookup yields CDR1 KGHSH and CDR2 LQKENI. The TCR was taken from a man younger than 45 in good health. Sequencing input: naive CD4+ T cells sorted from blood. Subset reported: CD45RA+ positively selected. The chain combines TRBV18 with TRBJ2-5; D unclear. The CDR3 DNA reads as TGTGCCAGCTCACCATCAGGAAGGGAGACCCAGTACTTC. This sequence encodes CASSPSGRETQYF.